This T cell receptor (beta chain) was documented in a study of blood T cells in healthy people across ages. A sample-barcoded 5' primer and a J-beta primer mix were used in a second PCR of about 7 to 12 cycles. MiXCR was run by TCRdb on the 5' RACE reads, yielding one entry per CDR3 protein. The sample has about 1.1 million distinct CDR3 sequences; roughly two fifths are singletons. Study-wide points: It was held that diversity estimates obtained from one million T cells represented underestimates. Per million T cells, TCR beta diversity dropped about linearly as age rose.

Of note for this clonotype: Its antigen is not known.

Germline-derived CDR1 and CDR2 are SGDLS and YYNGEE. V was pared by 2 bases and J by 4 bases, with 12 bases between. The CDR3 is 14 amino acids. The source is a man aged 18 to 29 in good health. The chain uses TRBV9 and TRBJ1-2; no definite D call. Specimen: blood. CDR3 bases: TGTGCCAGCAGCGTCTCGCCCACGCTCTATGGCTACACCTTC. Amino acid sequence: CASSVSPTLYGYTF. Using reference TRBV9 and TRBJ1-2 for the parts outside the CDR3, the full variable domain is DSGVTQTPKHLITATGQRVTLRCSPRSGDLSVYWYQQSLDQGLQFLIQYYNGEERAKGNILERFSAQQFPDLHSELNLSSLELGDSALYFCASSVSPTLYGYTFGSGTRLTVV.